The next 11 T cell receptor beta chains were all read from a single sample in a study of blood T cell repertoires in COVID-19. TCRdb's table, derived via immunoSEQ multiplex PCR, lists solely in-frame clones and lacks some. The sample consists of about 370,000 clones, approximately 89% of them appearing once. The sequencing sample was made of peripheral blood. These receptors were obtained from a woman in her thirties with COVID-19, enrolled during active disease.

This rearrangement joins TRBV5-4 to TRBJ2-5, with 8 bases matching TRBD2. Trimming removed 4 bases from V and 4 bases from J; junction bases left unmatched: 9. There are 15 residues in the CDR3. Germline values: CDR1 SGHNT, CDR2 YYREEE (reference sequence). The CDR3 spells CASSAERLAGETQYF. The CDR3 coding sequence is TGTGCCAGCAGCGCCGAAAGGCTAGCGGGAGAGACCCAGTACTTC.

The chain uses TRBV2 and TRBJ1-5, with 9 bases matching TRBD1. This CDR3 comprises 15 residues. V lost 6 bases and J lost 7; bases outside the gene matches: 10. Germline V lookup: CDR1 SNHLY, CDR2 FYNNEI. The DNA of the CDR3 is TGTGCCAGCAGGGTGGGACAGGGAAGAGGACAGCCCCAGCATTTT. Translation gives CASRVGQGRGQPQHF.

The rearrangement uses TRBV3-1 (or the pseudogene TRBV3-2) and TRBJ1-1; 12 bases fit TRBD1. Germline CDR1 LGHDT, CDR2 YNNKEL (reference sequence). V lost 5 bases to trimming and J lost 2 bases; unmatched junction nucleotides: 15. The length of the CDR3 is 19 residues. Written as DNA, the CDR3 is TGTGCCAGCAGCTTACGATTCCGGGACAGGGGGCGGTTCAACACTGAAGCTTTCTTT. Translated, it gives CASSLRFRDRGRFNTEAFF.

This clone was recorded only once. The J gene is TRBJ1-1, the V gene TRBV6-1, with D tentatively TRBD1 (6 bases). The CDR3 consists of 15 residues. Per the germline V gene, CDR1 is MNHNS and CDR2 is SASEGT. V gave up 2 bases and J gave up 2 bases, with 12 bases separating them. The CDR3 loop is CASSERGRGNTEAFF. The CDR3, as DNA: TGTGCCAGCAGTGAACGAGGCAGGGGAAACACTGAAGCTTTCTTT.

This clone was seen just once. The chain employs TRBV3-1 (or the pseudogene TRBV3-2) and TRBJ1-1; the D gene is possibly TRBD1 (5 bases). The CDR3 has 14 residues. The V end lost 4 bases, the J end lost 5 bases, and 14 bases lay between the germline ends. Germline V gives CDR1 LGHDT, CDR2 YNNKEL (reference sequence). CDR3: CASSPAKGWTEAFF. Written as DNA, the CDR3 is TGTGCCAGCAGCCCAGCAAAGGGGTGGACTGAAGCTTTCTTT.

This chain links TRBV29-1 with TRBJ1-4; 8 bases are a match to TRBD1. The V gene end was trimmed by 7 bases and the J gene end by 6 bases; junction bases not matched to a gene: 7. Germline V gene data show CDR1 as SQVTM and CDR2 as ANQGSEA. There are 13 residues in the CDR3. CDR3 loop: CSALTGVHEKLFF. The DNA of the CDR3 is TGCAGCGCGTTGACAGGGGTGCATGAAAAACTGTTTTTT.

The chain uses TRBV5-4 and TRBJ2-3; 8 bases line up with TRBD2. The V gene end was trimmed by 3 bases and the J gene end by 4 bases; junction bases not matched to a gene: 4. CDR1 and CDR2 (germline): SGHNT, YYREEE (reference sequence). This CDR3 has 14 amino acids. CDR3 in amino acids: CASSSRGGSDTQYF. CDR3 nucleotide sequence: TGTGCCAGCAGCTCCCGGGGGGGATCAGATACGCAGTATTTT.

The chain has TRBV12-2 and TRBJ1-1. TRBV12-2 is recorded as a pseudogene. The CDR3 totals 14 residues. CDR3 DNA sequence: TGTGCAAGTCTTCCCGGGGGGGCAGGCACTGAAGCTTTCTTT. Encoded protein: CASLPGGAGTEAFF.

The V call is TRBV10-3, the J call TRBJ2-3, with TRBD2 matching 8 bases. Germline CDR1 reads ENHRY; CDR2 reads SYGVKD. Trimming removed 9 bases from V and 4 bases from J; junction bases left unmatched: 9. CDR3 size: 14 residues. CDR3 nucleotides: TGTGCCATAGAGAGCGGGAGAGGTGCAGATACGCAGTATTTT. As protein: CAIESGRGADTQYF.

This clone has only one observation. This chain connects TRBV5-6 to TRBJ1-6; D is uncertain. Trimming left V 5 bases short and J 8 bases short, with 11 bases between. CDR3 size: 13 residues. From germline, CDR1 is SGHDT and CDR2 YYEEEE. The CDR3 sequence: CASRARYDSPLHF. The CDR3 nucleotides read TGTGCCAGCAGGGCCCGATACGATTCACCCCTCCACTTT.

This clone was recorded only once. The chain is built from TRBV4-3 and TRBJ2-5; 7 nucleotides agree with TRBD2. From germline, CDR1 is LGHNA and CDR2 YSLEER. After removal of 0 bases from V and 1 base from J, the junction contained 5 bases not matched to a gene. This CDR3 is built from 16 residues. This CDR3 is CASSQDWRGSQETQYF. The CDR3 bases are TGCGCCAGCAGCCAAGATTGGCGGGGGTCCCAAGAGACCCAGTACTTC.